Shown below are 21 T cell receptor beta chains from a single sample sequenced in a study of blood T cells in healthy people across ages. Combining a sample-barcoded 5' primer with a J-beta primer mix, a second PCR ran for roughly 6 to 11 cycles. MiXCR was run by TCRdb on the 5' RACE reads, yielding one entry per CDR3 protein. The sample contains roughly 2 million distinct CDR3 sequences, roughly 49% of which appear only once. Sequencing was carried out using blood. All receptors derive from a woman in her 40s in good health.

The rearrangement uses TRBV13 and TRBJ1-4; D not resolved. Trimming took off 4 bases at V and 7 bases at J, with 13 bases between the two ends. The CDR3 length is 14 residues. Germline V CDR1 and CDR2: PRHDT, FYEKMQ (reference sequence). CDR3 in amino acids: CASSSGQEGEKLFF. The CDR3 DNA reads as TGTGCCAGCAGCTCCGGGCAGGAGGGTGAAAAACTGTTTTTT.

The chain combines TRBV12-3 or TRBV12-4 with TRBJ1-2; 10 nucleotides agree with TRBD1. The ends lost 1 base at V and 4 bases at J; junction bases unmatched: 12. CDR3 length: 18 amino acids. The CDR3 loop reads CASSLDHTGQGRRYGYTF. Written as DNA, the CDR3 is TGTGCCAGCAGTTTAGACCACACGGGACAGGGGCGCCGCTATGGCTACACCTTC.

The V and J genes are TRBV29-1 and TRBJ2-3; no clear D. The V end was cut by 4 bases, the J end by 4 bases, with 12 bases between. Per the germline V gene, CDR1 is SQVTM and CDR2 is ANQGSEA. This CDR3 region has 13 residues. This CDR3 reads CSVVGGLADTQYF. The CDR3 coding sequence is TGCAGCGTTGTAGGTGGGCTGGCAGATACGCAGTATTTT.

The V and J genes are TRBV28 and TRBJ1-2; D is perhaps TRBD1 (5 bases). The V end lost 5 bases, the J end lost 5 bases, and 18 bases lay between the germline ends. Germline CDR1 is MDHEN and CDR2 is SYDVKM. The CDR3 loop spans 15 amino acids. The CDR3 DNA reads TGTGCCAGCAGTCCTTCAGGGATGTCCACGTATGGCTACACCTTC. The encoded protein is CASSPSGMSTYGYTF.

This sequence joins TRBV7-2 and TRBJ2-1; 7 nucleotides match TRBD1. Losses at the gene ends were 5 bases for V and 7 bases for J; bases not matched to a gene: 8. Germline V gene lookup returns CDR1 SGHTA and CDR2 FQGNSA. The length of the CDR3 is 14 residues. The chain's CDR3 is CASSARGTGNEQFF. CDR3 sequence (DNA): TGTGCCAGCAGCGCCAGGGGGACCGGGAATGAGCAGTTCTTC. Using reference TRBV7-2 and TRBJ2-1 for the parts outside the CDR3, the full variable domain is GAGVSQSPSNKVTEKGKDVELRCDPISGHTALYWYRQSLGQGLEFLIYFQGNSAPDKSGLPSDRFSAERTGGSVSTLTIQRTQQEDSAVYLCASSARGTGNEQFFGPGTRLTVL.

This clonotype was detected a few times. CDR3 protein: CASDSPTSDTQYF. Here the CDR3 DNA reads TGTGCCAGCGACTCCCCCACTAGTGATACGCAGTATTTT. The rearrangement links TRBV28 to TRBJ2-3; perhaps TRBD2 as D (5 bases). The germline V gene encodes CDR1 MDHEN and CDR2 SYDVKM. This CDR3 spans 13 amino acids. V lost 8 bases to trimming and J lost 6 bases, with 15 bases between them.

This clonotype was seen a handful of times. This rearrangement joins TRBV7-9 to TRBJ2-1, with 7 bases fitting TRBD1. The CDR3 has 14 amino acids. Germline CDR1 is SEHNR and CDR2 is FQNEAQ (reference sequence). V was pared by 1 base and J by 6 bases, with 3 bases of the junction left unmatched. The CDR3 DNA sequence: TGTGCCAGCAGCTTAGAAGGGGGCGGCAATGAGCAGTTCTTC. Amino acid sequence: CASSLEGGGNEQFF.

The table lists this clonotype with a count of one. The genes are TRBV20-1 and TRBJ1-2; D remains unclear. This CDR3 region has 14 residues. Germline lookup yields CDR1 DFQATT and CDR2 SNEGSKA (reference sequence). V dropped 3 bases and J dropped 4 bases, with 15 bases sitting between them. In DNA, the CDR3 is TGCAGTGCTAGTGTGAGAGCCCTTAGCTATGGCTACACCTTC. This sequence encodes CSASVRALSYGYTF.

This clonotype came up a few times. The chain carries TRBV5-6 and TRBJ2-7; 8 positions agree with TRBD1. This CDR3 region has 14 residues. Germline V CDR1 and CDR2: SGHDT, YYEEEE. V dropped 5 bases and J dropped 3; count of bases not matched to a gene: 7. The CDR3 is CASSYPGQDYEQYF. In nucleotides, the CDR3 is TGTGCCAGCAGTTATCCGGGACAGGACTACGAGCAGTACTTC.

This clonotype showed up just a few times. This chain connects TRBV29-1 to TRBJ1-5; 9 positions agree with TRBD1. J gave up 0 bases and V 5 bases, and 14 bases lay outside the gene matches. This CDR3 has 18 amino acids. CDR1 and CDR2 (germline): SQVTM, ANQGSEA. For the CDR3, the DNA is TGCAGCGTTAAACAGGGGGCGAATCGATTTTATAGCAATCAGCCCCAGCATTTT. Translating it yields CSVKQGANRFYSNQPQHF.

The rearrangement joins TRBV4-2 to TRBJ1-6; no clear D gene. Trimming stripped 0 bases from V and 0 bases from J, with 18 bases between. The CDR3 covers 20 residues. Germline values: CDR1 LGHNA, CDR2 YNFKEQ. CDR3 nucleotides: TGTGCCAGCAGCCAAGAACCACTCCTACGGGCTAGCTCCTATAATTCACCCCTCCACTTT. This translates into CASSQEPLLRASSYNSPLHF.

This CDR3 reads CASIKGGTGGRFSYNEQFF. The CDR3 DNA is TGTGCCAGCATAAAAGGTGGGACAGGGGGCCGCTTTTCCTACAATGAGCAGTTCTTC. The chain carries TRBV6-2 or TRBV6-3 and TRBJ2-1; 12 bases line up with TRBD1. V gave up 7 bases and J gave up 1 base; unmatched junction bases: 14. CDR3 length: 19 amino acids. CDR1 MNHEY and CDR2 SVGEGT come from the germline V gene.

The chain recombines TRBV29-1 with TRBJ2-5; the match to TRBD1 covers 8 bases. In germline, CDR1 is SQVTM, CDR2 ANQGSEA. The CDR3 consists of 13 residues. The trim removed 2 bases at V and 11 bases at J, leaving 10 bases unmatched. CDR3 coding DNA: TGCAGCGTTGAATCAGGGGGCTACAAAGAGCAGTACTTC. It codes for CSVESGGYKEQYF.

The DNA of the CDR3 is TGTGCCAGCAGTCGACTAGCGGGGCGCGGAGATACGCAGTATTTT. It codes for CASSRLAGRGDTQYF. This chain joins TRBV6-2 or TRBV6-3 and TRBJ2-3, with TRBD2 matching over 11 bases. V gave up 5 bases and J gave up 5 bases; unmatched junction bases: 6. Germline values: CDR1 MNHEY, CDR2 SVGEGT. The CDR3 totals 15 residues.

This clonotype was seen only a few times. Here the CDR3 reads CASSVRDRAQETQYF. The CDR3 bases are TGTGCCAGCAGCGTAAGGGACAGGGCCCAGGAGACCCAGTACTTC. The chain combines TRBV9 with TRBJ2-5, with 9 bases identical to TRBD1. From germline, CDR1 is SGDLS and CDR2 YYNGEE. V shed 1 base, J shed 5 bases, and the junction held 6 bases outside the gene matches. CDR3 length: 15 residues. The full variable domain, its missing parts supplied by reference TRBV9 and TRBJ2-5, is DSGVTQTPKHLITATGQRVTLRCSPRSGDLSVYWYQQSLDQGLQFLIQYYNGEERAKGNILERFSAQQFPDLHSELNLSSLELGDSALYFCASSVRDRAQETQYFGPGTRLLVL.

The chain employs TRBV7-9 and TRBJ2-7, with 9 positions matching TRBD1. The CDR3 runs 18 residues. Germline V gene sequence: CDR1 SEHNR, CDR2 FQNEAQ (reference sequence). Trimming cost V 3 bases and J 5 bases; bases outside gene matches: 17. CDR3 DNA: TGTGCCAGCAGCTTGGCAGTACTCCGGGACAGGGATCTCGACGAGCAGTACTTC. Translating gives CASSLAVLRDRDLDEQYF.

This clonotype was detected a few times. The chain links TRBV5-5 to TRBJ2-1; 8 bases line up with TRBD2. The CDR3 has 15 residues. Germline V lookup: CDR1 SGHKS, CDR2 YYEKEE (reference sequence). Trimming at V came to 4 bases and at J to 0 bases, leaving 3 bases not matched to a gene. CDR3 amino acids: CASSASGPSYNEQFF. CDR3 sequence (DNA): TGTGCCAGCAGCGCTAGCGGGCCCTCCTACAATGAGCAGTTCTTC.

In this sample, this clonotype turned up a few times. The chain joins TRBV9 to TRBJ2-7; no definite D call. The CDR3 extends over 15 amino acids. Germline V gene data show CDR1 as SGDLS and CDR2 as YYNGEE. The germline V and J ends were trimmed by 0 bases and 5 bases, with 15 bases remaining between them. CDR3 in amino acids: CASSVAPDPAHEQYF. The CDR3 DNA reads as TGTGCCAGCAGCGTAGCTCCCGACCCCGCCCACGAGCAGTACTTC.

This chain joins TRBV5-6 and TRBJ2-7; TRBD2 matches 12 bases. The CDR3 covers 13 residues. Germline CDR1 is SGHDT and CDR2 is YYEEEE. Trimming cost V 4 bases and J 7 bases; bases outside gene matches: 3. CDR3 nucleotides: TGTGCCAGCAGCCACGGGACTAGCGGGGAGCAGTACTTC. Encoded protein: CASSHGTSGEQYF.

This chain joins TRBV7-3 and TRBJ2-1; maybe TRBD2 (5 bases). Per the germline V gene, CDR1 is SGHTA and CDR2 is FQGTGA. The CDR3 is 14 residues long. V was shortened by 8 bases and J by 8 bases, with 19 bases between the two germline ends. The CDR3 protein is CASLQRVVRDEQFF. CDR3 nucleotide sequence: TGTGCCAGCCTTCAGAGGGTAGTGAGGGATGAGCAGTTCTTC.

This clonotype turned up a few times. This clone may be a read error of a much larger clone one base away. V and J are TRBV4-3 and TRBJ1-4; D uncertain. Trimming removed 0 bases at V and 9 bases at J, with 5 bases between. From germline, CDR1 is LGHNA and CDR2 YSLEER. The CDR3 spans 12 residues. CDR3 DNA: TGCGCCAGCAGCCAAGATGGCCAAAAACTGTTTTTT. Encoded protein: CASSQDGQKLFF.